This note documents a single T cell receptor beta chain sequence. CDR1 SGHRS and CDR2 YFSETQ come from the germline V gene. The CDR3 has 14 residues. These data come from a study of shared clonotypes between healthy human individuals. Profiled with immunoSEQ multiplex PCR; TCRdb holds only in-frame clones, not every one. Of a few million clones in the sample, more than 90% were seen once. This clonotype was obtained from a man aged 18 to 30 in good health. The V call is TRBV5-1, the J call TRBJ2-5; TRBD2 is a possible D gene (5 bases). The DNA end favors TRBJ2-7, so the J call may be wrong. The sequenced sample consisted of naive CD4+ T cells sorted from blood. As for subset: CD45RA+ positively selected. As DNA, the CDR3 is TGCGCCAGCAGCACGGCGCTAGCCGGGGACGAGCAGTACTTC. It yields the protein CASSTALAGDEQYF.